The T cell receptor beta chain described here comes from a study of blood T cells in healthy people across ages. Study in general: The template switching approach captured approximately one barcoded beta molecule for every two T cells.

Sample-barcoded 5' priming and a J-beta primer mix drove a second PCR of about 7 to 12 cycles. Each CDR3 protein gets one entry after TCRdb re-called the 5' RACE reads with MiXCR. The data contain around 800,000 distinct CDR3 sequences, roughly 44% of them singletons. As concerns this clonotype: Its antigen is still unknown.

The study drew donors from healthy Caucasian individuals in Russia aged roughly 6 to 90. Drawing of peripheral blood yielded approximately 10 milliliters from each donor. Study-wide results and caveats: More naive CD4+ cells and higher diversity were found in long-lived than in aged donors.

There are 13 residues in the CDR3. Germline V gives CDR1 SGHTA, CDR2 FQGNSA. Unmatched junction bases numbered 10, after V lost 6 bases and J lost 9 bases. The sequence derives from a man between 60 and 75 years old in good health. The chain links TRBV7-2 to TRBJ1-2, with 7 nucleotides matching TRBD1. The sequenced material came from blood. Here the CDR3 reads CASRGQFPTSYTF. In DNA, the CDR3 is TGTGCCAGCAGGGGACAGTTCCCAACCAGCTACACCTTC.